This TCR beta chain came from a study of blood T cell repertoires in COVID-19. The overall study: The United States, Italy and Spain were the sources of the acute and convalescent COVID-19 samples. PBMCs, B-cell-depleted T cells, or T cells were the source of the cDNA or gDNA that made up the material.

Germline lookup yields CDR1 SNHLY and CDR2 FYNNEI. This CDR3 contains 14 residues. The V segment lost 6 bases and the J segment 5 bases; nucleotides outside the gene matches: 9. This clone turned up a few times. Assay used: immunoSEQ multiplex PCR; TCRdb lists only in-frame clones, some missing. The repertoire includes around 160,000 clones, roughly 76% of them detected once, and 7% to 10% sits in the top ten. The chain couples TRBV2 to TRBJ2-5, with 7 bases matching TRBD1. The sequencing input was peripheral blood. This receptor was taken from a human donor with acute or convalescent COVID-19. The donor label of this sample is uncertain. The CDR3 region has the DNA TGTGCCAGCAGCCCTCGGACAGGCACCGAGACCCAGTACTTC. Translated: CASSPRTGTETQYF.